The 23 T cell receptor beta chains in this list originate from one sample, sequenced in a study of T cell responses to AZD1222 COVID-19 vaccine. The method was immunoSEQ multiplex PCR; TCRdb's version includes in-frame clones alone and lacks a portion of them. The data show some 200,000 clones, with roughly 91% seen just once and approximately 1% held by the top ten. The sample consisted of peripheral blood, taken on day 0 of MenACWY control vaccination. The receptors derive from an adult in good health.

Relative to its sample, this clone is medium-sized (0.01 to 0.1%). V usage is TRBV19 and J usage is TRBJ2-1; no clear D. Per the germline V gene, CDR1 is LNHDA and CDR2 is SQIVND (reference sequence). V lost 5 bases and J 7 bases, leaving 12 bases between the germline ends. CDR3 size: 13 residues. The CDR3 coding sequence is TGTGCCAGTAGTTTCACCGCCCGGAATGAGCAGTTCTTC. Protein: CASSFTARNEQFF.

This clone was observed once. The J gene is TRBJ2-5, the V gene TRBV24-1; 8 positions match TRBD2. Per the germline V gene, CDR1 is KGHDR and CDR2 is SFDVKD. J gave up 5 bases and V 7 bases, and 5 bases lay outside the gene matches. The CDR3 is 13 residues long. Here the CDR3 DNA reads TGTGCCACCAGCGGGGGGGCGGGGGAGACCCAGTACTTC. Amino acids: CATSGGAGETQYF.

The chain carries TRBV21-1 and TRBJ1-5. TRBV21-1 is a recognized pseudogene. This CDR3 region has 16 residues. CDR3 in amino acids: CASSNSNGWSNQPQHF. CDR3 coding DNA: TGTGCCAGCAGCAATTCGAACGGGTGGAGCAATCAGCCCCAGCATTTT.

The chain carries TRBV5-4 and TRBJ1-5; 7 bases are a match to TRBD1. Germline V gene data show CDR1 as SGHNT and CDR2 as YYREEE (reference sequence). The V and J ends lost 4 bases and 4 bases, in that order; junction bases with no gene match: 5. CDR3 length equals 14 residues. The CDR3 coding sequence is TGTGCCAGCAGCCGGGCAGGGGGTAATCAGCCCCAGCATTTT. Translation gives CASSRAGGNQPQHF.

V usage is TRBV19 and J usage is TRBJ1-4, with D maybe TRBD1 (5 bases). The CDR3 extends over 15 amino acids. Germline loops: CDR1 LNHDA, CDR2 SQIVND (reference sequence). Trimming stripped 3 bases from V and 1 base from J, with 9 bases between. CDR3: CASSIRQGTNEKLFF. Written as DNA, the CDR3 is TGTGCCAGTAGTATCCGCCAGGGAACTAATGAAAAACTGTTTTTT. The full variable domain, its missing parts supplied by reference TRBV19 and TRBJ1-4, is DGGITQSPKYLFRKEGQNVTLSCEQNLNHDAMYWYRQDPGQGLRLIYYSQIVNDFQKGDIAEGYSVSREKKESFPLTVTSAQKNPTAFYLCASSIRQGTNEKLFFGSGTQLSVL.

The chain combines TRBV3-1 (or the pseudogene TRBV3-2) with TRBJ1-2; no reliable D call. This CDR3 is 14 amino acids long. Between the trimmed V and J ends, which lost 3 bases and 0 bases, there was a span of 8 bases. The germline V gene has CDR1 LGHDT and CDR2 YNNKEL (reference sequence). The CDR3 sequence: CASSHARPNYGYTF. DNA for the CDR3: TGTGCCAGCAGCCACGCCCGCCCTAACTATGGCTACACCTTC.

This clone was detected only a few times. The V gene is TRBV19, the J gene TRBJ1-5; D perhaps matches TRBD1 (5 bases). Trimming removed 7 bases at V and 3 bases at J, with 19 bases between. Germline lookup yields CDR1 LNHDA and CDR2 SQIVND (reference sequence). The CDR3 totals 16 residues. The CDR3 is CASTGEIGEFNQPQHF. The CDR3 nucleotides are TGTGCCAGTACGGGGGAGATAGGGGAGTTCAATCAGCCCCAGCATTTT.

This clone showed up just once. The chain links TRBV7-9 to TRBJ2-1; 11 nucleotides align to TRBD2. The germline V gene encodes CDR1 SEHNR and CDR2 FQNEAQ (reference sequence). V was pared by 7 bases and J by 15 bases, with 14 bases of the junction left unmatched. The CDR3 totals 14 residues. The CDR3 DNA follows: TGTGCCAGCACCCCTAGCGGGGGGACTCCCGAACCGTTCTTC. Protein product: CASTPSGGTPEPFF.

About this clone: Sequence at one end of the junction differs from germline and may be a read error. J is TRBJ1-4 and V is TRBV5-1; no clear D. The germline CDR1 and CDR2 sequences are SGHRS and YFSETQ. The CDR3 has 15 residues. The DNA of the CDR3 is TGCGCCAGCAGCTTGGCCGGATTCACTACTGAAAAACTGTTTTTT. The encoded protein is CASSLAGFTTEKLFF.

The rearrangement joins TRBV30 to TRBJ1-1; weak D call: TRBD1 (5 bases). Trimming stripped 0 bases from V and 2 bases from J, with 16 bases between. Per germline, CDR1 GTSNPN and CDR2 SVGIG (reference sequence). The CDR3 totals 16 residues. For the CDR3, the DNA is TGTGCCTGGAGTGTACGGGGGACTCCGGAAAACACTGAAGCTTTCTTT. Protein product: CAWSVRGTPENTEAFF.

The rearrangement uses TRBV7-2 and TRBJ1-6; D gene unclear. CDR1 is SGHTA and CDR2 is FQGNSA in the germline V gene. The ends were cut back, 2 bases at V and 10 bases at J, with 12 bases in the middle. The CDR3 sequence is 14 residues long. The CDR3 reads CASSLQPLRSPLHF. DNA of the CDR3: TGTGCCAGCAGCTTACAGCCCCTTCGCTCACCCCTCCACTTT.

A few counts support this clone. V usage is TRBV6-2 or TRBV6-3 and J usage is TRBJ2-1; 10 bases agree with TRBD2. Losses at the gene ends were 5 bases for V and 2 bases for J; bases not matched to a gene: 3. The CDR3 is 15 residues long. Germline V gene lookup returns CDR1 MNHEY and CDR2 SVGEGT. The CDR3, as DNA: TGTGCCAGCAGTCTACTAGCGGGGACCTACAATGAGCAGTTCTTC. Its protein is CASSLLAGTYNEQFF.

This chain's CDR3 is CSASTGTGNPPRGYTF. As DNA, the CDR3 is TGCAGTGCTAGTACCGGGACAGGGAACCCTCCTCGTGGCTACACCTTC. The chain combines TRBV20-1 with TRBJ1-2; 9 bases agree with TRBD1. Per the germline V gene, CDR1 is DFQATT and CDR2 is SNEGSKA (reference sequence). The ends lost 3 bases at V and 7 bases at J; junction bases unmatched: 15. The CDR3 runs 16 residues.

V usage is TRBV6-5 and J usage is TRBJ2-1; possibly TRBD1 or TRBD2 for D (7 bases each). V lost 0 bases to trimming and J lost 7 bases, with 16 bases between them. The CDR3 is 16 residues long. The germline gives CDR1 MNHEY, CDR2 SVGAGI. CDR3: CASSYSLTGRANEQFF. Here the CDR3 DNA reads TGTGCCAGCAGTTACTCGCTGACAGGGAGGGCGAATGAGCAGTTCTTC.

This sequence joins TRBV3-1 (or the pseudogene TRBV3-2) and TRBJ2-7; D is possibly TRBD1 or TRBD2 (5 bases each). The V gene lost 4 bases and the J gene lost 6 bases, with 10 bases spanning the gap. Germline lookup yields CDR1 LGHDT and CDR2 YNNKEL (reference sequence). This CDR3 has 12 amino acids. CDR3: CASSLGTGEQYF. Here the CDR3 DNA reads TGTGCCAGCAGCCTAGGGACGGGCGAGCAGTACTTC.

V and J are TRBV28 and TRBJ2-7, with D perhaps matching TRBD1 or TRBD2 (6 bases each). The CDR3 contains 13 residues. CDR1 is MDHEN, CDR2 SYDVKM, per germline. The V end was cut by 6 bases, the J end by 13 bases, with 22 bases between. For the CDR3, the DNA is TGTGCCAGCAGGACGGACTTATTTGGGGGGCATTACTTC. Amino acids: CASRTDLFGGHYF.

As DNA, the CDR3 is TGTGCCTGGAGTCCGACAGGGGGCCCCGGCTATGGCTACACCTTC. It yields the protein CAWSPTGGPGYGYTF. The gene calls are TRBV30 and TRBJ1-2; 10 nucleotides agree with TRBD1. Germline values: CDR1 GTSNPN, CDR2 SVGIG (reference sequence). The CDR3 covers 15 residues. V was clipped by 2 bases and J by 4 bases; unmatched bases: 7.

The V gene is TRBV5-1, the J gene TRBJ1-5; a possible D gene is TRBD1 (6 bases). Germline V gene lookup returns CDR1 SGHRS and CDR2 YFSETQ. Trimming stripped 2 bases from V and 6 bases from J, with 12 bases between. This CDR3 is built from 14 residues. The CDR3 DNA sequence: TGCGCCAGCAGCTTTGCAGGGGATAGTCAGCCCCAGCATTTT. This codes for CASSFAGDSQPQHF.

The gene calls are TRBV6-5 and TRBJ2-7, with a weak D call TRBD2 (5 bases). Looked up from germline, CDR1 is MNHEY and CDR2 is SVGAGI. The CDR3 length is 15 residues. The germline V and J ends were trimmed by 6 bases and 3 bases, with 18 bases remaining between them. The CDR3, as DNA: TGTGCCAGCAGGCGGGCCCTGGAGGCCAGCTACGAGCAGTACTTC. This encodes CASRRALEASYEQYF.

CDR3 nucleotides: TGCGCCAGCAGCTTGGGACCTCCCTCAGGTTCACCCCTCCACTTT. This sequence encodes CASSLGPPSGSPLHF. V and J are TRBV5-1 and TRBJ1-6; D gene unclear. CDR3 length: 15 amino acids. From germline, CDR1 is SGHRS and CDR2 YFSETQ. The V end lost 0 bases, the J end lost 9 bases, and 13 bases lay between the germline ends.

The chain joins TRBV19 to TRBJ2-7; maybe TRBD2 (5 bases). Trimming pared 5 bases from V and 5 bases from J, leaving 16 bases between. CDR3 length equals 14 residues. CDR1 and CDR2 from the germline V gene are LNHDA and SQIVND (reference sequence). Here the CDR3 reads CASSPRGSGNEQYF. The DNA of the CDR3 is TGTGCCAGTAGTCCTCGGGGTTCGGGCAACGAGCAGTACTTC.

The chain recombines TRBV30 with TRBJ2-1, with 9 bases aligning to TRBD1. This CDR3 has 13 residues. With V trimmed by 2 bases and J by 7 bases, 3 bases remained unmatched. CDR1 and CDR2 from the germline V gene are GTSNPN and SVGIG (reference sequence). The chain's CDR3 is CAWSSGTGNEQFF. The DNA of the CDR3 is TGTGCCTGGAGTTCCGGGACAGGGAATGAGCAGTTCTTC.

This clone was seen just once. CDR3 sequence (DNA): TGTGCCAGCAGTTACTCGAAGGAACAGCCCCAGCATTTT. This codes for CASSYSKEQPQHF. The chain uses TRBV6-5 and TRBJ1-5; D gene ambiguous. Deletions cut 0 bases from V and 7 bases from J, with 7 bases between. The CDR3 totals 13 residues. Germline values: CDR1 MNHEY, CDR2 SVGAGI.